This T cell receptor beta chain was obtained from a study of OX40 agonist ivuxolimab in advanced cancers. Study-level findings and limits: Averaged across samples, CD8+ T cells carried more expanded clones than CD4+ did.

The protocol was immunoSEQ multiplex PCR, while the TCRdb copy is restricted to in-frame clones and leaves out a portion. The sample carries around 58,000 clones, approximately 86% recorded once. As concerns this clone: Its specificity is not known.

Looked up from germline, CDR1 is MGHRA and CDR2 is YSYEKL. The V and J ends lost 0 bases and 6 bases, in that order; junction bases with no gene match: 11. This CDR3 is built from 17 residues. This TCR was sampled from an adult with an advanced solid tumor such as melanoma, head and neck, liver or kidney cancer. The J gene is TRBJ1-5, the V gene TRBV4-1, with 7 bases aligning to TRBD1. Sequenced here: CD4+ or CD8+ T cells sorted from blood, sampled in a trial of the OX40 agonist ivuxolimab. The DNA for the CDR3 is TGCGCCAGCAGCCAAGATTTCCGGCAGGGGGTGAGTCAGCCCCAGCATTTT. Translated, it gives CASSQDFRQGVSQPQHF.